The 12 T cell receptor beta chains in this list originate from one sample, sequenced in a study of T cell responses to AZD1222 COVID-19 vaccine (dated by TCRdb to the early 2020s). Libraries were made using the immunoSEQ multiplex PCR assay. TCRdb took over this immuneACCESS table, retaining in-frame rearrangements with V and J assigned. Such tables are incomplete; in checked studies, under half of the missing clones stem from an unresolved V gene, and the remainder is unexplained. In all, the sample holds about 130,000 clones, and approximately 91% of those were seen once. The ten biggest clones cover around 0.99% of the sample. Interpreted using the paper, the time point label stands for: about 28 days (+/-7) after the second vaccine dose. The source material was peripheral blood, sampled 28 days after the second AZD1222 dose. The receptors come from an adult who received the AZD1222 COVID-19 vaccine.

V gene TRBV7-3 combines with J gene TRBJ2-2, with 9 positions matching TRBD2. The junction had 11 bases not matched to a gene; V was cut back by 5 bases and J by 4 bases. Germline CDR1 reads SGHTA; CDR2 reads FQGTGA. This CDR3 is built from 17 residues. Written as DNA, the CDR3 is TGTGCCAGCAGCCCTATGCGTAGCGGGAGTAGCACCGGGGAGCTGTTTTTT. Amino acid sequence: CASSPMRSGSSTGELFF.

The chain has TRBV6-2 or TRBV6-3 and TRBJ1-2; 7 bases fit TRBD1. V lost 6 bases and J lost 2; bases outside the gene matches: 9. Germline V gene lookup returns CDR1 MNHEY and CDR2 SVGEGT. This CDR3 contains 15 residues. The CDR3 loop reads CASSDPTGINYGYTF. The CDR3 bases are TGTGCCAGCAGCGACCCGACAGGGATCAACTATGGCTACACCTTC.

This chain joins TRBV3-1 (or the pseudogene TRBV3-2) and TRBJ2-2; D is uncertain. From germline, CDR1 is LGHDT and CDR2 YNNKEL (reference sequence). The CDR3 contains 15 residues. Trimming shortened V by 1 base and J by 5 bases, and 11 bases separated the two germline ends. CDR3 in amino acids: CASSQARVVTGELFF. CDR3 sequence (DNA): TGTGCCAGCAGCCAAGCTCGGGTGGTTACCGGGGAGCTGTTTTTT.

The V gene is TRBV3-1 (or the pseudogene TRBV3-2), the J gene TRBJ2-1, with D possibly being TRBD1 or TRBD2 (5 bases each). Germline V gene lookup returns CDR1 LGHDT and CDR2 YNNKEL (reference sequence). This CDR3 is 16 amino acids long. V was cut by 4 bases and J by 4 bases, with 17 bases left in between. The DNA of the CDR3 is TGTGCCAGCAGCCCCTTGACAGTGGGGGAGTACAATGAGCAGTTCTTC. This translates into CASSPLTVGEYNEQFF.

This clone was seen only once. The gene calls are TRBV6-5 and TRBJ1-4, with 7 bases aligning to TRBD1. This CDR3 comprises 14 residues. The V segment lost 5 bases and the J segment 12 bases; nucleotides outside the gene matches: 12. Germline V gene lookup returns CDR1 MNHEY and CDR2 SVGAGI. CDR3 nucleotide sequence: TGTGCCAGCAGTCTAGGGACAGCCGCGTTAGAACTGTTTTTT. As protein: CASSLGTAALELFF.

The count of this clone is one. The chain has TRBV5-1 and TRBJ2-1, with a possible D match to TRBD1 (5 bases). There are 16 residues in the CDR3. Trimming removed 1 base from V and 0 bases from J, with 11 bases in between. The germline V gene has CDR1 SGHRS and CDR2 YFSETQ. The CDR3 sequence: CASSLLQGSSYNEQFF. The CDR3 nucleotides read TGCGCCAGCAGCTTGTTGCAGGGCAGCTCCTACAATGAGCAGTTCTTC.

The chain is built from TRBV5-4 and TRBJ1-5; TRBD1 is a possible D gene (5 bases). V was cut by 2 bases and J by 7 bases, with 16 bases left in between. The germline gives CDR1 SGHNT, CDR2 YYREEE (reference sequence). The CDR3 extends over 15 amino acids. The CDR3 nucleotides are TGTGCCAGCAGCTTCGGGGGGGACGGAGAGCAGCCCCAGCATTTT. It yields the protein CASSFGGDGEQPQHF.

This sequence joins TRBV27 and TRBJ1-6; D is unresolved. Germline V gene data show CDR1 as MNHEY and CDR2 as SMNVEV (reference sequence). The CDR3 runs to 13 residues. V was pared by 5 bases and J by 10 bases, with 12 bases between. CDR3 sequence (DNA): TGTGCCAGCAGTGAACGGAGAGAATCACCCCTCCACTTT. This translates into CASSERRESPLHF.

This chain joins TRBV7-9 and TRBJ1-6; D uncertain. V lost 1 base, J lost 3 bases, and 16 bases lay in between. CDR1 is SEHNR, CDR2 FQNEAQ, per germline (reference sequence). The CDR3 runs 18 residues. CDR3 residues: CASSLGSPGIHYNSPLHF. The CDR3 DNA is TGTGCCAGCAGCTTAGGAAGCCCGGGAATCCACTATAATTCACCCCTCCACTTT. Supplemented by reference TRBV7-9 and TRBJ1-6, the full variable domain reads DTGVSQNPRHKITKRGQNVTFRCDPISEHNRLYWYRQTLGQGPEFLTYFQNEAQLEKSRLLSDRFSAERPKGSFSTLEIQRTEQGDSAMYLCASSLGSPGIHYNSPLHFGNGTRLTVT.

Only a few counts were recorded for this clone. The J gene is TRBJ1-6, the V gene TRBV2, with D tentatively TRBD1 (5 bases). The CDR3 runs to 12 residues. Trimming removed 4 bases from V and 8 bases from J, with 6 bases in between. Germline V CDR1 and CDR2: SNHLY, FYNNEI. As DNA, the CDR3 is TGTGCCAGCAGTGTGGGGGATTCACCCCTCCACTTT. Its translation: CASSVGDSPLHF.

CDR3 nucleotide sequence: TGTGCCAGCAGCCACACTAGATGGGGCCGATCCGGCGGGAGGGGGGGTAATGAGCAGTTCTTC. It specifies CASSHTRWGRSGGRGGNEQFF. V usage is TRBV3-1 (or the pseudogene TRBV3-2) and J usage is TRBJ2-1; 9 bases line up with TRBD2. This CDR3 has 21 residues. Trimming cost V 3 bases and J 7 bases; bases outside gene matches: 25. Germline lookup yields CDR1 LGHDT and CDR2 YNNKEL (reference sequence).

This chain joins TRBV30 and TRBJ1-2; no firm D call. Trimming left V 2 bases short and J 4 bases short, with 14 bases between. The CDR3 length is 14 residues. Germline CDR1 GTSNPN, CDR2 SVGIG (reference sequence). The CDR3 sequence: CAWSRTDASYGYTF. CDR3 coding DNA: TGTGCCTGGAGTAGAACAGATGCGAGCTATGGCTACACCTTC.